The 27 T cell receptor beta chains given below trace back to one sample, sequenced in a study of cytomegalovirus exposure and HLA in healthy donors. Vbeta (60) and Jbeta (13) primers were used in the PCR. Repertoires were generated with immunoSEQ multiplex PCR, while TCRdb's copy carries only in-frame clones and drops some. The sample lists under 300,000 clones, 81% occurring once. The sequencing input was PBMCs. The receptors come from a woman aged 55-75 years in good health and CMV-seropositive.

The V and J genes are TRBV30 and TRBJ2-2; 7 bases align to TRBD1. Germline V gene sequence: CDR1 GTSNPN, CDR2 SVGIG (reference sequence). The CDR3 loop spans 14 amino acids. The trim removed 0 bases at V and 3 bases at J, leaving 1 base unmatched. The CDR3 reads CAWSVGTDTGELFF. The CDR3 DNA reads as TGTGCCTGGAGTGTAGGGACAGACACCGGGGAGCTGTTTTTT.

This chain uses TRBV9 with TRBJ2-7, with 10 bases aligning to TRBD2. Unmatched junction bases numbered 3, after V lost 0 bases and J lost 6 bases. Germline V gene lookup returns CDR1 SGDLS and CDR2 YYNGEE. This CDR3 comprises 14 residues. Here the CDR3 reads CASSVELAGVEQYF. CDR3 in DNA: TGTGCCAGCAGCGTAGAGCTAGCGGGAGTCGAGCAGTACTTC.

The V and J genes are TRBV28 and TRBJ2-6; perhaps TRBD1 as D (6 bases). V shed 4 bases and J shed 2 bases, with 9 bases lying between them. The CDR3 extends over 15 amino acids. The germline V gene encodes CDR1 MDHEN and CDR2 SYDVKM. In nucleotides, the CDR3 is TGTGCCAGCAGTTCACAGGGCCCTGGGGCCAACGTCCTGACTTTC. Translated, it gives CASSSQGPGANVLTF.

The J gene is TRBJ2-7, the V gene TRBV7-2, with no clear D. This CDR3 is built from 14 residues. Trimming cost V 3 bases and J 2 bases, with 11 bases left between them. Germline CDR1 reads SGHTA; CDR2 reads FQGNSA. The CDR3: CASSLGSTAYEQYF. The DNA of the CDR3 is TGTGCCAGCAGCTTGGGTTCGACTGCCTACGAGCAGTACTTC.

The chain is built from TRBV4-1 and TRBJ2-2; perhaps TRBD2 as D (5 bases). Germline CDR1 MGHRA, CDR2 YSYEKL. The V gene lost 3 bases and the J gene lost 4 bases, with 12 bases spanning the gap. This CDR3 is built from 15 residues. DNA for the CDR3: TGCGCCAGCAGCCAGAGGGAGTTGGGCACCGGGGAGCTGTTTTTT. Its translation: CASSQRELGTGELFF.

V and J are TRBV6-5 and TRBJ2-1; 8 bases align to TRBD1. The CDR3 runs 14 residues. Germline CDR1 is MNHEY and CDR2 is SVGAGI. V was clipped by 5 bases and J by 10 bases; unmatched bases: 10. CDR3 protein: CASSPGTGSSEQFF. The CDR3 nucleotides read TGTGCCAGCAGTCCCGGGACAGGTTCTTCCGAGCAGTTCTTC.

This clone was counted only a few times. The gene calls are TRBV6-5 and TRBJ1-1; D is unclear. V lost 1 base, J lost 2 bases, and 11 bases lay in between. The CDR3 runs to 15 residues. CDR1 and CDR2 from the germline V gene are MNHEY and SVGAGI. As DNA, the CDR3 is TGTGCCAGCAGTTACTGGGCAGGAACCAACACTGAAGCTTTCTTT. This translates into CASSYWAGTNTEAFF.

The gene calls are TRBV9 and TRBJ2-2, with 10 bases fitting TRBD2. V shed 4 bases, J shed 7 bases, and the junction held 7 bases outside the gene matches. Germline V CDR1 and CDR2: SGDLS, YYNGEE. This CDR3 contains 15 residues. In DNA form, the CDR3 reads TGTGCCAGCAGCCCGACTAGCGGGCCCGTCGGGGAGCTGTTTTTT. It specifies CASSPTSGPVGELFF.

Only a few counts were recorded for this clone. The genes are TRBV30 and TRBJ1-2; maybe TRBD1 (5 bases). CDR1 GTSNPN and CDR2 SVGIG come from the germline V gene (reference sequence). This CDR3 has 11 residues. With 7 bases removed from V and 4 bases from J, the gap between germline ends came to 10 bases. The CDR3 spells CAYNTGYGYTF. CDR3 nucleotides: TGTGCCTATAATACAGGCTATGGCTACACCTTC.

V usage is TRBV5-1 and J usage is TRBJ2-2, with D perhaps TRBD1 (5 bases). The germline gives CDR1 SGHRS, CDR2 YFSETQ. The CDR3 has 15 residues. V was trimmed by 0 bases and J by 7 bases, leaving 13 bases between them. Written as DNA, the CDR3 is TGCGCCAGCAGCTTGGGAAGGGGCGGTGTCGGGGAGCTGTTTTTT. It translates to CASSLGRGGVGELFF.

The chain employs TRBV5-5 and TRBJ2-7; TRBD2 aligns across 14 bases. Germline V CDR1 and CDR2: SGHKS, YYEKEE (reference sequence). Unmatched junction bases numbered 5, after V lost 4 bases and J lost 8 bases. The CDR3 loop spans 14 amino acids. CDR3 protein: CASSERLAGGQQYF. CDR3 DNA: TGTGCCAGCAGCGAGAGACTAGCGGGAGGGCAGCAGTACTTC.

This clone has only a few counts. The chain joins TRBV7-2 to TRBJ1-1; D not certain. Per the germline V gene, CDR1 is SGHTA and CDR2 is FQGNSA. With 5 bases removed from V and 5 bases from J, the gap between germline ends came to 21 bases. The CDR3 runs to 16 residues. The CDR3 loop reads CASSQIAWTLTTEAFF. CDR3 DNA: TGTGCCAGCAGCCAAATAGCGTGGACGTTGACAACTGAAGCTTTCTTT.

The CDR3 here is CASRGGGENYGYTF. The CDR3 DNA reads TGTGCCAGCAGGGGAGGGGGGGAAAACTATGGCTACACCTTC. The chain joins TRBV25-1 to TRBJ1-2, with D perhaps matching TRBD1 (6 bases). Trimming left V 6 bases short and J 2 bases short, with 13 bases between. Germline V lookup: CDR1 MGHDK, CDR2 SYGVNS. The CDR3 is 14 amino acids.

The V gene is TRBV5-1, the J gene TRBJ2-7; 7 bases fit TRBD2. The germline V gene encodes CDR1 SGHRS and CDR2 YFSETQ. The CDR3 runs 14 residues. The junction had 4 bases not matched to a gene; V was cut back by 0 bases and J by 4 bases. DNA for the CDR3: TGCGCCAGCAGCTTGGGAGTGGGAGGGTACGAGCAGTACTTC. This sequence encodes CASSLGVGGYEQYF. Variable domain in full (rest from reference TRBV5-1 and TRBJ2-7): KAGVTQTPRYLIKTRGQQVTLSCSPISGHRSVSWYQQTPGQGLQFLFEYFSETQRNKGNFPGRFSGRQFSNSRSEMNVSTLELGDSALYLCASSLGVGGYEQYFGPGTRLTVT.

With respect to this clone: A read error may produce the germline difference seen at one junction end. The chain employs TRBV7-2 and TRBJ2-1, with 9 positions matching TRBD2. Germline values: CDR1 SGHTA, CDR2 FQGNSA. This CDR3 is built from 13 residues. CDR3 in DNA: TGTGCCAGCAGCTTAGGTAGCGGGAGTAGGCTGATCTTC. This sequence encodes CASSLGSGSRLIF.

This clone was recorded a few times. The chain uses TRBV18 and TRBJ1-2, with D maybe TRBD1 (5 bases). Germline V CDR1 and CDR2: KGHSH, LQKENI. This CDR3 has 12 residues. V lost 6 bases, J lost 6 bases, and 11 bases lay in between. The CDR3, as DNA: TGTGCCAGCTCCTCAGCGGGGGATGGCTACACCTTC. Translation gives CASSSAGDGYTF.

The J gene is TRBJ1-2, the V gene TRBV29-1; the D gene is possibly TRBD1 (6 bases). V lost 5 bases and J 0 bases, leaving 13 bases between the germline ends. CDR1 SQVTM and CDR2 ANQGSEA come from the germline V gene. This CDR3 has 14 amino acids. The CDR3: CSVPLGTTNYGYTF. CDR3 in DNA: TGCAGCGTTCCCCTAGGGACAACTAACTATGGCTACACCTTC.

V gene TRBV5-1 combines with J gene TRBJ2-5, with D possibly being TRBD2 (6 bases). Germline values: CDR1 SGHRS, CDR2 YFSETQ. Trimming pared 4 bases from V and 2 bases from J, leaving 9 bases between. The CDR3 covers 13 residues. The CDR3 reads CASSGGLQETQYF. Here the CDR3 DNA reads TGCGCCAGCAGCGGGGGACTGCAAGAGACCCAGTACTTC.

This clone was counted a few times. This chain connects TRBV28 to TRBJ2-1, with TRBD2 matching over 7 bases. Germline V gene sequence: CDR1 MDHEN, CDR2 SYDVKM. The CDR3 is 14 amino acids. J was trimmed by 5 bases and V by 5 bases; bases with no gene match: 6. CDR3 sequence: CASSPQRGHNEQFF. CDR3 in DNA: TGTGCCAGCAGTCCTCAGCGGGGACACAATGAGCAGTTCTTC.

The V gene is TRBV11-2, the J gene TRBJ1-4; D possibly corresponds to TRBD1 (6 bases). CDR3 size: 13 residues. Per germline, CDR1 SGHAT and CDR2 FQNNGV. Trimming took 5 bases from V and 7 from J, leaving 11 bases between them. The CDR3 protein is CASSPGQIEKLFF. As DNA, the CDR3 is TGTGCCAGCAGCCCAGGACAGATTGAAAAACTGTTTTTT. The entire variable domain, with the rest obtained from reference TRBV11-2 and TRBJ1-4, is as follows: EAGVAQSPRYKIIEKRQSVAFWCNPISGHATLYWYQQILGQGPKLLIQFQNNGVVDDSQLPKDRFSAERLKGVDSTLKIQPAKLEDSAVYLCASSPGQIEKLFFGSGTQLSVL.

The gene calls are TRBV6-6 and TRBJ1-2; a weak D match, TRBD1 (6 bases). V was cut by 6 bases and J by 2 bases, with 19 bases left in between. Germline V gene lookup returns CDR1 MNHNY and CDR2 SVGAGI (reference sequence). The CDR3 totals 16 residues. The CDR3: CASSPIQGGANYGYTF. CDR3 nucleotides: TGTGCCAGCAGCCCGATTCAAGGGGGGGCGAACTATGGCTACACCTTC.

V gene TRBV9 combines with J gene TRBJ1-4, with 9 bases fitting TRBD1. The V gene's germline CDR1 is SGDLS and CDR2 YYNGEE. This CDR3 contains 15 residues. The ends lost 1 base at V and 8 bases at J; junction bases unmatched: 6. Here the CDR3 reads CASSVRIGTGEKLFF. In nucleotides, the CDR3 is TGTGCCAGCAGCGTACGTATTGGGACAGGGGAAAAACTGTTTTTT.

The genes are TRBV9 and TRBJ2-5; 8 bases agree with TRBD2. This CDR3 region has 16 residues. Germline V gives CDR1 SGDLS, CDR2 YYNGEE. V was clipped by 3 bases and J by 5 bases; unmatched bases: 12. The CDR3: CASSAGGAGAEETQYF. Written as DNA, the CDR3 is TGTGCCAGCAGCGCTGGCGGAGCGGGAGCTGAGGAGACCCAGTACTTC.

This clone is a singleton in its sample. The chain links TRBV11-2 to TRBJ1-3; D gene ambiguous. Germline V gene sequence: CDR1 SGHAT, CDR2 FQNNGV. V lost 0 bases, J lost 3 bases, and 9 bases lay in between. The CDR3 has 15 residues. This CDR3 is CASSLDARGGNTIYF. CDR3 bases: TGTGCCAGCAGCTTAGATGCACGGGGTGGAAACACCATATATTTT.

This clone appeared a single time. V usage is TRBV4-1 and J usage is TRBJ1-1; tentatively, D is TRBD1 (6 bases). The CDR3 is 14 residues long. V gave up 1 base and J gave up 6 bases, with 12 bases separating them. Germline assignment: CDR1 MGHRA and CDR2 YSYEKL. CDR3 protein: CASSQGQVRPEAFF. The CDR3, as DNA: TGCGCCAGCAGCCAAGGACAGGTTCGGCCTGAAGCTTTCTTT.

This chain links TRBV7-9 with TRBJ1-1; 10 bases line up with TRBD1. J lost 4 bases, V lost 1 base, and 6 bases had no gene match. The CDR3 spans 16 residues. Germline V CDR1 and CDR2: SEHNR, FQNEAQ (reference sequence). Here the CDR3 DNA reads TGTGCCAGCAGCTTAGATAGGGGACAGGGGAGCACTGAAGCTTTCTTT. As protein: CASSLDRGQGSTEAFF.

V gene TRBV18 combines with J gene TRBJ1-1, with D possibly matching TRBD1 (5 bases). The germline V gene encodes CDR1 KGHSH and CDR2 LQKENI. The V gene lost 4 bases and the J gene lost 3 bases, with 12 bases spanning the gap. The CDR3 is 14 amino acids. The CDR3 protein is CASSHSRGDTEAFF. CDR3 coding DNA: TGTGCCAGCTCACACAGCCGGGGGGACACTGAAGCTTTCTTT.